The table lists the clone carrying this T cell receptor (beta chain) with a few counts. Its target is unknown. A sort by CD45RO/CCR7/CD25/CD127/CD95/CD27 yielded CD4+ naive, central memory, regulatory and stem cell-like memory cells. V trimming: 6 bases; J trimming: 6 bases; junction bases outside the gene matches: 6. CDR3 size: 14 residues. The germline CDR1 and CDR2 sequences are LGHNA and YNFKEQ. These data originate in a study of beta chain features in type 1 diabetes. As for the study in general: Over 85,000,000 sorted cells were examined across all samples.

Investigators reverse transcribed all isolated RNA, so they sequenced expressed TCRB transcripts. Data came from immunoSEQ multiplex PCR; TCRdb stores just in-frame clones and leaves some out. The table lists more than 300,000 clones, around 16% of them singletons. Findings of the study overall: In comparison with healthy donors, patients had naive, central memory and Treg TCRB repertoires that appeared more similar. Patients with type 1 diabetes showed fewer VDJ junction insertions and more deletions.

Sequencing was carried out using naive CD4+ T cells from blood. This clonotype was sampled from a woman aged 18-35 years in good health. This rearrangement joins TRBV4-2 to TRBJ2-7; the match to TRBD1 covers 12 bases. CDR3 sequence (DNA): TGTGCCAGCAGGGGACAGGGGGCAACGCGCGAGCAGTACTTC. This translates into CASRGQGATREQYF.